One and the same sample provided the 6 T cell receptor beta chains below, sequenced in a study of identical twins (dated by TCRdb to the mid-2010s). Receptors were amplified or captured by 5' RACE. Instrument on record: Illumina HiSeq 2000. Through fastp at Q25 and MiXCR, TCRdb rebuilt clones from the public reads, retaining in-frame beta chains. Rows are combined by CDR3 protein, so each entry shows the most common genes and DNA. This sample holds about 890,000 distinct CDR3 sequences; 9% to 15% were observed only once. 1.5% to 2% of the sample comes from the top ten. The sample also formed part of further work on yellow fever vaccine responses in identical twins.

Sequenced material: PBMCs. Receptors were obtained from a woman younger than 30 in good health.

This clonotype showed up just a few times. This rearrangement joins TRBV2 to TRBJ2-1, with D perhaps TRBD1 (5 bases). The germline gives CDR1 SNHLY, CDR2 FYNNEI. V gave up 1 base and J gave up 3 bases, with 13 bases separating them. The CDR3 sequence is 16 residues long. DNA of the CDR3: TGTGCCAGCAGTGAAGTTGTCCGTAGGGGCTACAATGAGCAGTTCTTC. Residues: CASSEVVRRGYNEQFF.

This clonotype occurred a few times. The chain has TRBV5-1 and TRBJ1-1; D is perhaps TRBD1 (6 bases). Germline V lookup: CDR1 SGHRS, CDR2 YFSETQ. Deletions cut 4 bases from V and 2 bases from J, with 15 bases between. The CDR3 covers 15 residues. The CDR3 nucleotides are TGCGCCAGCAGCATCTACAGGGCTACTAACACTGAAGCTTTCTTT. This translates into CASSIYRATNTEAFF.

V is TRBV6-1 and J is TRBJ2-1, with D tentatively TRBD2 (6 bases). The CDR3 is 13 residues long. Germline CDR1 MNHNS, CDR2 SASEGT. V was shortened by 1 base and J by 10 bases, with 11 bases between the two germline ends. The CDR3 coding sequence is TGTGCCAGCAGTGAAGGGGAGGCGTTAGAGCAGTTCTTC. It yields the protein CASSEGEALEQFF.

This rearrangement joins TRBV20-1 to TRBJ2-4; 7 bases line up with TRBD2. The CDR3 is 14 residues long. The germline gives CDR1 DFQATT, CDR2 SNEGSKA (reference sequence). V was clipped by 0 bases and J by 8 bases; unmatched bases: 7. CDR3 loop: CSARDDKGLDIQYF. For the CDR3, the DNA is TGCAGTGCTAGAGATGACAAAGGACTAGACATTCAGTACTTC.

The chain links TRBV12-3 or TRBV12-4 to TRBJ1-1, with D unresolved. Trimming shortened V by 0 bases and J by 0 bases, and 5 bases separated the two germline ends. The CDR3 totals 14 residues. CDR3 DNA sequence: TGTGCCAGCAGTTTAGCGTTTGTGAACACTGAAGCTTTCTTT. Its translation is CASSLAFVNTEAFF.

V usage is TRBV6-1 and J usage is TRBJ2-2; TRBD2 might be the D (5 bases). The V and J ends lost 11 bases and 5 bases respectively, with 18 bases between them. The CDR3 runs to 14 residues. CDR1 MNHNS and CDR2 SASEGT come from the germline V gene. The CDR3 is CAFTRVRGTGELFF. The CDR3 nucleotides are TGTGCCTTTACTAGGGTTCGGGGAACCGGGGAGCTGTTTTTT.